These T cell receptor beta chains were read from a single sample in a study of T cells expressing NK-cell markers. No DNA is given; TCRdb re-called the 5' RACE reads and lists each CDR3 protein once. Its listing shows over 150,000 distinct CDR3 sequences. Sequencing used blood T cells: a sorted CD56 or NKG2C T cell subset, CD4+ or CD8+ T cells, or bulk PBMC T cells (not recorded which). Source of these receptors: a woman between 45 and 65 years old in good health. Each CDR3 is given with its conserved first and last residue. Rows give clone size only sometimes, using once, few, many, or a class for an expanded clone.

>medium-sized|TRBJ2-3|TRBV2
CASISGSTDTQYF
>-|TRBJ1-2|TRBV4-1
CASSQILDKIHGYTF
>-|TRBJ2-3|TRBV5-6
CASSLGTGEYF
>-|TRBJ2-3|TRBV23-1
CASPHLTGTSGRKDTQYF
>-|TRBJ2-2|TRBV6-5
CASSPVRAGTGELFF
>-|TRBJ2-3|TRBV4-1
CASGEGETDTQYF
>-|TRBJ2-5|TRBV5-1
CASSLDFPGGMQTQYF
>-|TRBJ2-6|TRBV7-6
CASSRDARSGANVLTF
>-|TRBJ1-3|TRBV6-1
CASSEVWGSGNTIYF
>-|TRBJ1-2|TRBV29-1
CSVGDPSYGYTF
>-|TRBJ2-1|TRBV4-2
CASSHPRIEGHNEQFF
>-|TRBJ2-7|TRBV7-6
CASSLVRGDRAHEQYF
>-|TRBJ2-2|TRBV3-1
CASSPFGLAGGRSTGELFF
>-|TRBJ2-5|TRBV20-1
CSARDPLVGQETQYF
>-|TRBJ2-1|TRBV7-9
CASSLMSTSGRGEQFF
>-|TRBJ2-4|TRBV9
CASSVGRENIQYF
>-|TRBJ2-1|TRBV20-1
CSAPSGRTIDEQFF
>-|TRBJ2-1|TRBV30
CAWTNRGYEQFF
>-|TRBJ2-1|TRBV6-1
CASTHTSGTMNEQFF
>-|TRBJ2-5|TRBV12-3/TRBV12-4
CASSLSQQETQYF
>-|TRBJ2-2|TRBV10-2
CASRGLADNTGELFF
>-|TRBJ1-1|TRBV7-9
CASSSPGQGNTEAFF
>-|TRBJ1-1|TRBV14
CASSRTGEPEAFF
>-|TRBJ2-5|TRBV12-3/TRBV12-4
CASSFDGGGRRETQYF
>-|TRBJ2-1|TRBV19
CASGGRRGNEQFF
>-|TRBJ2-5|TRBV20-1
CSARERQGLSHVQETQYF
>-|TRBJ2-1|TRBV5-1
CASSRGTSGGDEQFF